This T cell receptor (beta chain) stems from a study of T cell responses to AZD1222 COVID-19 vaccine. Profiled with immunoSEQ multiplex PCR; TCRdb holds only in-frame clones, not every one. The sample gives about 56,000 clones, roughly 90% of which show up once; less than 9% is in the top ten. Overall study results and limits: When two AZD1222 doses had been given, Spike-specific TCR breadth and depth rose. Spike regions recognized by vaccine-associated CD4 TCRs spanned the protein, led by 160-218 and 743-854. Clonal diversity was possibly underestimated, and white British individuals and females predominated among donors. Repertoires were collected only later (after the peak T cell response had occurred).

With respect to this clone: The antigen remains unidentified.

Germline-derived CDR1 and CDR2 are MNHEY and SVGAGI. The CDR3 consists of 12 residues. Trimming removed 6 bases from V and 8 bases from J; junction bases left unmatched: 5. The material was peripheral blood, obtained 28 days after the second AZD1222 dose. The clonotype originates from an adult who received the AZD1222 COVID-19 vaccine. The chain carries TRBV6-5 and TRBJ1-2; 8 bases are a match to TRBD1. The CDR3 DNA follows: TGTGCCAGCAGGGGACAGGTGGAGGGCTACACCTTC. Amino acid sequence: CASRGQVEGYTF.